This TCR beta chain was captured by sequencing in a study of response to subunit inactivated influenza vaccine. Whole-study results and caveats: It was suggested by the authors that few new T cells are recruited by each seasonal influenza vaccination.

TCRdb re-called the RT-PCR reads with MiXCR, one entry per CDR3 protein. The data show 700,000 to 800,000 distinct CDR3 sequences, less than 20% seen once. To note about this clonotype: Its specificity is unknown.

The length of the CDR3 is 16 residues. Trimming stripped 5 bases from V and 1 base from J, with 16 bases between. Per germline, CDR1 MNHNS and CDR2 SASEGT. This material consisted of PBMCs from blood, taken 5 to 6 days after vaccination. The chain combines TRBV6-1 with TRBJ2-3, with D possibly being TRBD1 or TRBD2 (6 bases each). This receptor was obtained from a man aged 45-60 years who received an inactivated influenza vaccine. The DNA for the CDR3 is TGTGCCAGCAGTCCCCCTCGGGGGCTCGGCACAGATACGCAGTATTTT. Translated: CASSPPRGLGTDTQYF.